This note documents a single T cell receptor beta chain sequence. Its cognate antigen is unknown. TCRdb's table, derived via immunoSEQ multiplex PCR, lists solely in-frame clones and lacks some. The table shows roughly 76,000 clones, with 80% to 95% occurring only once. The V and J ends lost 6 bases and 0 bases respectively, with 17 bases between them. Per the germline V gene, CDR1 is ENHRY and CDR2 is SYGVKD. The length of the CDR3 is 16 residues. At baseline, cycle 4 day 1, and cycle 7 day 1, blood was sampled. The entry originates in a study of OX40 agonist ivuxolimab in advanced cancers. Overall study results and limits: On average, CD8+ T cells had more expanded clones than CD4+. It was not determined which antigens were specifically recognized by the peripheral T cells that had undergone clonal expansion. By week 6 at 0.1 to 3.0 mg/kg, blood CD4+ and CD8+ T cells had expanded clonally.

The material was CD4+ or CD8+ T cells sorted from blood, obtained in a trial of the OX40 agonist ivuxolimab. The V and J genes are TRBV10-3 and TRBJ1-1; a weak D match, TRBD1 (6 bases). The clonotype originates from an adult with an advanced solid tumor such as melanoma, head and neck, liver or kidney cancer. The CDR3 DNA reads TGTGCCATCAGGTCTAATGAGGACAGCGTGAACACTGAAGCTTTCTTT. This sequence encodes CAIRSNEDSVNTEAFF.